This T cell receptor beta chain was identified in a study of T-cell memory formation after mild COVID-19 (TCRdb year 2021). General notes on the study: TCR sequence clusters from the two donors were largely donor specific. Longitudinal TCRalpha and TCRbeta repertoire sequencing tracked T-cell clones expanding and contracting after mild COVID-19 in a couple of donors. The cohort comprised two young, previously healthy adult volunteers, one female and one male. Broad study findings and their caveats: Only two mild cases were covered by the study, and larger cohorts that include severe cases with pre-infection samples were considered necessary. The detection of some responding clones in pre-infection memory suggests that pre-existing cross-reactive memory T cells joined the SARS-CoV-2 response. From day 15 to 85, contracting clones showed balanced CD4/CD8 phenotypes, whereas a second wave of clones that expanded from day 15 to 37 leaned towards CD4+. Contracting CD4+ clones appeared mostly in the CM and EM memory subsets, whereas CD8+ clones were enriched in EMRA. Whether the second-wave clones peaking on day 37 were SARS-CoV-2 specific was not confirmed.

Sequenced using an Illumina NovaSeq 6000. TCRalpha and TCRbeta cDNA libraries were built by 5'RACE with constant-segment primers, adding sample barcodes and unique molecular identifiers. Trizol reagent was used to extract RNA from every sample. Amplification of the libraries took two PCR steps, and the second step added a second sample barcode plus Illumina TruSeq adapters. Sequencing of the libraries was done on an Illumina NovaSeq, producing 2 x 150 bp paired-end reads. Concerning the study's data processing: Demultiplexing of reads and collapsing into UMI-guided consensus sequences were performed with migec v1.2.7. Using mixcr v2.1.11, UMI consensuses were aligned to TRA and TRB V and J templates and then assembled into clonotypes. A clonotype was counted as expanded or contracted only if both edgeR and NoisET called the change significant, with noise models trained on biological replicates. For edgeR calls, a false discovery rate-adjusted p below 0.01 and a log2 fold-change threshold of 1 were applied. As an exploratory analysis of dynamics, max-normalized trajectories of the 1000 most abundant clonotypes were examined with PCA combined with hierarchical clustering. Separately sequenced CD4+ and CD8+ repertoires were used to assign a CD4 or CD8 phenotype to each responding clone. TCRdb trimmed the raw reads at Q25, called clones with MiXCR and kept productive beta chains. Each record represents a unique CDR3 protein, reported with the most common genes and DNA among its rows. The V and J calls and clone size come from TCRdb's table, not from the authors' own analysis. The sample table holds 250,000 to 300,000 distinct CDR3 sequences, of which roughly 18% were seen once. The ten largest account for about 21% of the sample.

For this chain, trimming is 3 bases at the V end and 6 bases at the J end, and the number of junction bases without a gene match is 11. CDR1 and CDR2, looked up from the germline V gene (reference sequence), are DFQATT and SNEGSKA. Reading from cysteine to phenylalanine, the CDR3 counts 16 amino acids. The only DNA kept is the CDR3, 48 bases in frame from the first base. About this clonotype itself: The antigen it recognizes is unknown. No much larger clonotype is one base removed from it; base qualities were not supplied.

Ficoll-Paque density gradient centrifugation was used to isolate PBMCs. Input material: PBMCs or a T cell subset sorted from them (not recorded which). The V and J genes are TRBV20-1 and TRBJ1-5; 10 central bases correspond to TRBD1. This clonotype originated in a man aged 18 to 29 who had mild COVID-19 (a few samples of this study predate the infection). The sample titles of this study are shuffled in the database, so cell type and time point are left out; the donor was told from shared clones. At the DNA level, the sequence is TGCAGTGCTAGGGCCCCGGGACAGGGGTTTAGTCAGCCCCAGCATTTT. Its coded protein is CSARAPGQGFSQPQHF.